The rows below give T cell receptor beta chains drawn from one sample of a study of shared clonotypes between healthy human individuals. The assay was immunoSEQ multiplex PCR, and TCRdb's table has in-frame clones only and misses some. The repertoire holds under 300,000 clones, 65% seen once, with 11% in the top ten. What was sequenced was memory CD4+ T cells sorted from blood. These receptors were collected from a man aged 25 to 40 in good health. Both conserved end residues are trimmed from each CDR3.

>TRBJ2-2|TRBV15
ATSRGGIVHGELF
>TRBJ1-5|TRBV19
ASGGQGGQPQH
>TRBJ2-1|TRBV28
ASRQTSSDEQF
>TRBJ1-3|TRBV6-1
ASSETGNTIY
>TRBJ2-7|TRBV19
ASSINLNSGEQY
>TRBJ2-2|TRBV19
ASSSPGGTGELF
>TRBJ2-5|TRBV4-3
ASSQGGSIETQY
>TRBJ2-1|TRBV7-9
ASSSLGAGEDEQF
>TRBJ2-3|TRBV5-1
ASSRGPSTDTQY
>TRBJ2-5|TRBV10-2
ASSGGGRREGLETQY
>TRBJ2-7|TRBV6-1
ASFRDWPYEQY
>TRBJ2-1|TRBV5-1
ASSAGGGGNEQF
>TRBJ1-1|TRBV5-1
ASSGLPATEAF
>TRBJ1-5|TRBV28
ASSLSGGRIQPQH
>TRBJ1-2|TRBV7-6
ASSLVGDGYT
>TRBJ2-3|TRBV6-6
ASRSLSDTQY
>TRBJ2-3|TRBV5-1
ASRTSGNTDTQY
>TRBJ1-1|TRBV5-1
ASRDRTAEAF
>TRBJ2-7|TRBV5-6
ASSLGQEVLYEQY
>TRBJ2-5|TRBV10-2
ASSKTSGQETQY
>TRBJ2-1|TRBV18
ASSPGRNEQF
>TRBJ1-2|TRBV6-1
ASSQGNYGYT
>TRBJ2-5|TRBV5-4
ASSQAGETQY
>TRBJ2-7|TRBV27
ASSSPYEQY
>TRBJ1-4|TRBV29-1
SVSRTEKLF
>TRBJ1-2|TRBV29-1
SAGAVYGYT
>TRBJ2-3|TRBV5-1
ASSLIPSGTSTDTQY
>TRBJ2-1|TRBV9
ASSPKGDSYNEQF
>TRBJ2-7|TRBV20-1
SGLATYEQY
>TRBJ2-5|TRBV10-3
ATMQGEPQETQY
>TRBJ2-2|TRBV14
ASSYGFTGELF
>TRBJ2-5|TRBV28
ASRGLDVPRETQY
>TRBJ2-4|TRBV5-1
ASAASGGLNIQY
>TRBJ2-7|TRBV2
ASIQNPGGEQY
>TRBJ2-1|TRBV5-1
ASSLEGYDEQF
>TRBJ2-7|TRBV6-5
ASSYSSPPSTEQY
>TRBJ2-5|TRBV5-1
ASSLVGLSETQY
>TRBJ2-1|TRBV2
ASSERGLYNEQF